This TCR beta chain was observed in a study of T cells in lung cancer brain metastases (dated by TCRdb to the late 2010s). In the study overall: Seventeen of the 20 patients had a history of tobacco use, with a median of about 36 pack-years. Of the patients, 11 were female and 8 or 9 were male, and their median age at first diagnosis was 57.5 years. Median interval between primary and brain metastasis specimen acquisition was 300 to 350 days. TCR beta CDR3 repertoires were compared between fully resected primary non-small cell lung cancers and paired brain metastases. Primary and metastatic specimens both had an average DNA integrity number of 3.8, with no significant difference between the two sites. Most of the roughly 20 patients received no interval therapy between primary and metastasis resection. The cohort included 20 or so patients who provided around 40 specimens, with each patient contributing one primary lung lesion and one brain metastasis.

Each sample received roughly 2 to 4.92 ug of genomic DNA as input, and the DNA input was kept equal within each pair of samples. TCR beta libraries were constructed with the immunoSEQ hsTCRbeta Kit, with multiplexed V and J gene primers used across two PCR steps. The pooled libraries, together with positive and negative controls, were sequenced on an Illumina MiSeq running a 100-cycle paired-end protocol. The authors processed their data as follows. Raw data were processed by the immunoSEQ vendor into normalized, annotated TCR beta repertoire reports. Richness was defined as unique clones by nucleotide sequence, and total richness was extrapolated with the iChao1 and Efron-Thisted estimators. Paired lesions were characterized and compared using Pielou's evenness, Simpson's index, top-ten clone proportional abundance, and the Morisita overlap index. Sourced from immuneACCESS, this table was stored by TCRdb with only in-frame sequences that have V and J called. A share of the clones is absent; for the studies checked, an unresolved V gene accounts for under half, and the remainder has no known explanation. The V and J calls and the clone size are those of that table, but D and trimming were determined from the DNA. Within this sample are 3,000 to 3,500 clones, with 91% of them counted one time only. The top ten clonotypes cover 2.8% of the sample.

The V end loses 5 bases and the J end loses 6 bases, and a stretch of 7 bases separates them. Based on the germline V gene, the CDR1 and CDR2 sequences are SGHDN and FVKESK. The CDR3 sequence holds 12 residues, the cysteine and phenylalanine included. Kept here is only the CDR3 DNA, which spans 36 bases and is read in frame from base 1. General conclusions and limits of the study: Most clones were specific to a single lesion, and paired lesions overlapped only to a limited degree (mean Morisita index 0.23). Brain metastases had significantly fewer unique productive clones than paired primaries (median approximately 1,500 versus 4,500). It was not possible to control for the effects of preoperative corticosteroids on T cell infiltration in brain metastases. The ten most abundant clones accounted for a significantly larger fraction of the repertoire in brain metastases than in primaries, which suggests clonal expansion. Retrieval of the complete infiltrating T cell repertoire may have been prevented by DNA fragmentation in FFPE samples.

Resection was performed in the patients for synchronous oligometastatic disease or for delayed recurrence of a solitary brain metastasis. Patients with a history of multiple malignancies were excluded so that cancers other than NSCLC would not be included. Tumor areas were macrodissected from 5 or 6 deparaffinized around 10 um unstained sections, using marked H&E slides as a guide. All specimens were fixed in formalin and embedded in paraffin (FFPE). The AllPrep DNA/RNA FFPE Kit was used for extraction of genomic DNA. In regard to this clone: Its antigen remains unidentified. Base qualities are missing; no much larger clone stands one base away.

The TCR originated in a man in his sixties or seventies with non-small cell lung cancer. Sequenced: tumor tissue from the primary lung tumor. Taken with the paper, the label for cell subset or site translates to: primary lung cancer lesion. Recombination connected TRBV14 to TRBJ2-2, with an unclear D gene assignment. CDR3 loop: CASSWSSGELFF. DNA sequence: TGTGCCAGCAGCTGGTCGTCCGGGGAGCTGTTTTTT.